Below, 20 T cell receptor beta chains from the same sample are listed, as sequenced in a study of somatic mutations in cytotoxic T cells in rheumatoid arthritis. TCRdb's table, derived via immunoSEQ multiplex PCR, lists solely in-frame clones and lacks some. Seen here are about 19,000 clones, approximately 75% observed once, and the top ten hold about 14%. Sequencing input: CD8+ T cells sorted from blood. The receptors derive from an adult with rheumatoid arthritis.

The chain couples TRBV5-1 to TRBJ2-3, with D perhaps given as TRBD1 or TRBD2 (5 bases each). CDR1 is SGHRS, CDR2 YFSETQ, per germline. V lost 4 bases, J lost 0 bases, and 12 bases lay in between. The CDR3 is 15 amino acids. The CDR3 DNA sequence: TGCGCCAGCAGCCTGAAGGGACGGAGCACAGATACGCAGTATTTT. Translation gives CASSLKGRSTDTQYF.

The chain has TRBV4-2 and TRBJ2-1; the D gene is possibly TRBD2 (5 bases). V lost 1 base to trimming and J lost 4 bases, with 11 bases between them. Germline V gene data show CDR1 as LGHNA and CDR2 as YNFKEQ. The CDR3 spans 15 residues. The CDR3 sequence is CASSQGTSRYNEQFF. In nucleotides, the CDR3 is TGTGCCAGCAGCCAAGGGACTTCACGGTACAATGAGCAGTTCTTC.

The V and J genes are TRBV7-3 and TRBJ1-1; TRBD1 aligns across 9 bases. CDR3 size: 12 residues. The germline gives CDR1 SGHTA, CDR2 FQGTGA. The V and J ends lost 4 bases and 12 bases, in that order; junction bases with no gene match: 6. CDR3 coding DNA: TGTGCCAGCAGCTCAAGGACAGGGGTACCTTTCTTT. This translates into CASSSRTGVPFF.

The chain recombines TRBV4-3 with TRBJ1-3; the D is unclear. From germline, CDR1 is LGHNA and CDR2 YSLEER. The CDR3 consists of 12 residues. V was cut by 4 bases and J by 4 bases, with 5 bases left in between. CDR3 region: CASSPMGNTIYF. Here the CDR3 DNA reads TGCGCCAGCAGCCCCATGGGAAACACCATATATTTT.

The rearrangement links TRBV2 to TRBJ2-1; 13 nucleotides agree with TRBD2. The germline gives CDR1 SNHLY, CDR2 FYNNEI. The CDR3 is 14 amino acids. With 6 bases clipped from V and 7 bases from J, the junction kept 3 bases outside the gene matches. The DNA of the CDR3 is TGTGCCAGCAGATCGACTAGCGGGGGGAATGAGCAGTTCTTC. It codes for CASRSTSGGNEQFF. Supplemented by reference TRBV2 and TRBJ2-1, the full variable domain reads EPEVTQTPSHQVTQMGQEVILRCVPISNHLYFYWYRQILGQKVEFLVSFYNNEISEKSEIFDDQFSVERPDGSNFTLKIRSTKLEDSAMYFCASRSTSGGNEQFFGPGTRLTVL.

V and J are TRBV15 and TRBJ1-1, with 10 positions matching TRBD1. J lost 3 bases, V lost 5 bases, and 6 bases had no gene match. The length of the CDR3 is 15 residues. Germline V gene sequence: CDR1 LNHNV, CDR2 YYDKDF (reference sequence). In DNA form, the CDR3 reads TGTGCCACCAGCCTCGGACAGGGGGACTACACTGAAGCTTTCTTT. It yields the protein CATSLGQGDYTEAFF.

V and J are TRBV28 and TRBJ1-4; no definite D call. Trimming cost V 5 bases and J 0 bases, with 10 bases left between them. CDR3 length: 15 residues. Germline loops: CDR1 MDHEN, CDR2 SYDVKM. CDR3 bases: TGTGCCAGCAGTGACAACTTTGCAACTAATGAAAAACTGTTTTTT. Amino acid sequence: CASSDNFATNEKLFF.

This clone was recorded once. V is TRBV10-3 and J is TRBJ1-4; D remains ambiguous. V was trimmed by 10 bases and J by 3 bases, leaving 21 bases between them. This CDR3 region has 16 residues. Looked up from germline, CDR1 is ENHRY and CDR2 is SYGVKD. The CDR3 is CATRPFGQASNEKLFF. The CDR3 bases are TGTGCCACCCGCCCTTTTGGGCAGGCATCTAATGAAAAACTGTTTTTT.

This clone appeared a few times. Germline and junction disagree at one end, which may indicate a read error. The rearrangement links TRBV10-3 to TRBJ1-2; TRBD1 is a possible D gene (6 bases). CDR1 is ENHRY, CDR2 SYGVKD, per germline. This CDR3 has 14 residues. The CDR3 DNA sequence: TGTGCCATCAGTGAGTCGCGACAGGCGCCTTCGGAGTTTTTC. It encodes CAISESRQAPSEFF.

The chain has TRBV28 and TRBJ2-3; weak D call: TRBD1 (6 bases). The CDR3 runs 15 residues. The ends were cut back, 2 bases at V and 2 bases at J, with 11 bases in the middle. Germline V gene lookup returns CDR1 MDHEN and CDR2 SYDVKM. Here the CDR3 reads CASSLGRDTTDTQYF. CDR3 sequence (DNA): TGTGCCAGCAGTTTAGGCCGGGACACCACAGATACGCAGTATTTT.

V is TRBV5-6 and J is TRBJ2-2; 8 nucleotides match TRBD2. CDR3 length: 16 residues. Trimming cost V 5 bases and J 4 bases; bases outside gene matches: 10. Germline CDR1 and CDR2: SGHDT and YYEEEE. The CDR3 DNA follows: TGTGCCAGCAGTAGCTTCGGGGGGGAGGTCACCGGGGAGCTGTTTTTT. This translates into CASSSFGGEVTGELFF.

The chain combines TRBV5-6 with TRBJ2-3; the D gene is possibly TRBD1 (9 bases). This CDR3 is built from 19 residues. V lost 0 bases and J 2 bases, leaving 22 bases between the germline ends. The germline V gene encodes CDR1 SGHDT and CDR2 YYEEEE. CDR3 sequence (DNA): TGTGCCAGCAGCTTGGGGACAGGGGTTCCGGGGGGGGACACAGATACGCAGTATTTT. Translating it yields CASSLGTGVPGGDTDTQYF.

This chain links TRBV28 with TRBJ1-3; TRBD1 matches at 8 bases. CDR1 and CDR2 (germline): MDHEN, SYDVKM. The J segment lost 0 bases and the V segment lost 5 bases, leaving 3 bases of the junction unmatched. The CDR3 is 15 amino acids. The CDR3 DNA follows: TGTGCCAGCAGTCTCGACAGGGGCTCTGGAAACACCATATATTTT. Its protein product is CASSLDRGSGNTIYF.

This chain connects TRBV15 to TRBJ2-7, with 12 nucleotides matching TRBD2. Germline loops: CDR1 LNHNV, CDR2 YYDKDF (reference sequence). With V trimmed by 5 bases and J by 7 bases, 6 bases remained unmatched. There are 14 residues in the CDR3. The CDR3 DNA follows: TGTGCCACCAGCCTCTGGACTAGCGGGGAGGAGCAGTACTTC. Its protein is CATSLWTSGEEQYF. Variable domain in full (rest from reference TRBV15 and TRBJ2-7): DAMVIQNPRYQVTQFGKPVTLSCSQTLNHNVMYWYQQKSSQAPKLLFHYYDKDFNNEADTPDNFQSRRPNTSFCFLDIRSPGLGDTAMYLCATSLWTSGEEQYFGPGTRLTVT.

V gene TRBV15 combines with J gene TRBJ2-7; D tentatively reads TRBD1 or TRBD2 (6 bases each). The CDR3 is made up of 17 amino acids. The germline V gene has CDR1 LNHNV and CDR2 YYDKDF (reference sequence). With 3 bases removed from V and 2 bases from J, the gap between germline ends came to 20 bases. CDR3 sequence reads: CATSSDTGARPAYEQYF. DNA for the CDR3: TGTGCCACCAGCAGTGACACGGGGGCAAGGCCTGCCTACGAGCAGTACTTC.

CDR3 sequence reads: CASSIRDRGLDTQYF. In nucleotides, the CDR3 is TGTGCCAGTAGTATACGGGACAGGGGGCTGGATACGCAGTATTTT. V usage is TRBV19 and J usage is TRBJ2-3; 12 positions match TRBD1. The CDR3 covers 15 residues. Germline V lookup: CDR1 LNHDA, CDR2 SQIVND (reference sequence). J was trimmed by 6 bases and V by 2 bases; bases with no gene match: 3. The full variable domain, rest sourced from reference TRBV19 and TRBJ2-3, is DGGITQSPKYLFRKEGQNVTLSCEQNLNHDAMYWYRQDPGQGLRLIYYSQIVNDFQKGDIAEGYSVSREKKESFPLTVTSAQKNPTAFYLCASSIRDRGLDTQYFGPGTRLTVL.

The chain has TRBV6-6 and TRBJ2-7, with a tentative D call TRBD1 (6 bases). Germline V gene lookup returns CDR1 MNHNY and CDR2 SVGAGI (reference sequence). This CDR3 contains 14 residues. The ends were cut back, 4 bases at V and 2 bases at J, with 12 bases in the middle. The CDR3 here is CASSFGTPAYEQYF. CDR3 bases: TGTGCCAGCAGTTTCGGGACACCGGCCTACGAGCAGTACTTC.

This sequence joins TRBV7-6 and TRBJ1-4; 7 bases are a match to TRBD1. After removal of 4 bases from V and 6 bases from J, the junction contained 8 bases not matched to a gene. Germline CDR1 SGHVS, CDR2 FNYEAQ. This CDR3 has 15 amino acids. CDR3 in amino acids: CASSSTTGPYEKLFF. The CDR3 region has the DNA TGTGCCAGCAGCTCGACGACAGGGCCTTATGAAAAACTGTTTTTT.

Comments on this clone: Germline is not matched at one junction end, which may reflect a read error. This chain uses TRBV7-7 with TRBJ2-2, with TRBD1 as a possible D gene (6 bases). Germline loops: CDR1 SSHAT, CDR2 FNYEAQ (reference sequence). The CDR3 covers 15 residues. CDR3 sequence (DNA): TGTGCTAGCAGCTCACTGCCCCCAGGGGTCGGGGAGCTGTTTTTT. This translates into CASSSLPPGVGELFF.

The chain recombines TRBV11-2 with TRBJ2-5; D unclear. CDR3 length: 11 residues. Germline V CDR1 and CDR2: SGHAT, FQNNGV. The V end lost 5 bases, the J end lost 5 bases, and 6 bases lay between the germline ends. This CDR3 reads CASSHGETQYF. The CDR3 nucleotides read TGTGCCAGCAGCCACGGGGAGACCCAGTACTTC.